The 15 T cell receptor beta chains listed next were all sequenced from one sample in a study of blood T cell repertoires in COVID-19. The method was immunoSEQ multiplex PCR; TCRdb's version includes in-frame clones alone and lacks a portion of them. The table records fewer than 250,000 clones, approximately 90% of them present only once. Sequenced: peripheral blood. Receptor source: a man aged 25-45 years with COVID-19, enrolled during active disease.

Written as DNA, the CDR3 is TGCGCCAGCAGCCCCGGGACAGGGGTTTACGAGCAGTACTTC. This translates into CASSPGTGVYEQYF. The chain is built from TRBV4-1 and TRBJ2-7; 10 bases line up with TRBD1. In germline, CDR1 is MGHRA, CDR2 YSYEKL. V was pared by 4 bases and J by 4 bases, with 4 bases of the junction left unmatched. The CDR3 runs 14 residues.

The CDR3 here is CASSLVSGTEAFF. The CDR3 DNA sequence: TGTGCCAGCAGCTTAGTTTCGGGCACTGAAGCTTTCTTT. This chain connects TRBV7-9 to TRBJ1-1, with unresolved D. Trimming cost V 1 base and J 4 bases, with 7 bases left between them. The CDR3 consists of 13 residues. Germline lookup yields CDR1 SEHNR and CDR2 FQNEAQ (reference sequence).

There are a few counts of this clone. The chain employs TRBV5-6 and TRBJ2-7, with D maybe TRBD1 (5 bases). Trimming pared 1 base from V and 2 bases from J, leaving 10 bases between. Germline CDR1 SGHDT, CDR2 YYEEEE. CDR3 length: 14 residues. The CDR3 nucleotides read TGTGCCAGCAGCTTGACAGGTGATACCTACGAGCAGTACTTC. This sequence encodes CASSLTGDTYEQYF.

CDR3 loop: CASSQAGVGHEQYF. CDR3 DNA sequence: TGTGCCAGCAGCCAAGCGGGGGTCGGCCACGAGCAGTACTTC. The chain recombines TRBV4-2 with TRBJ2-7; perhaps TRBD2 as D (6 bases). V lost 1 base and J lost 5, with 12 bases in between. Germline V gives CDR1 LGHNA, CDR2 YNFKEQ. The CDR3 has 14 residues.

The chain carries TRBV30 and TRBJ1-1, with TRBD1 matching 7 bases. CDR3 length: 14 amino acids. Trimming took 1 base from V and 6 from J; bases not matched to a gene: 8. The germline gives CDR1 GTSNPN, CDR2 SVGIG (reference sequence). The CDR3 nucleotides are TGTGCCTGGAGTGGGTACAGGGGCGACGCTGAAGCTTTCTTT. This sequence encodes CAWSGYRGDAEAFF.

This rearrangement joins TRBV4-1 to TRBJ1-3; TRBD1 is a possible D gene (6 bases). From germline, CDR1 is MGHRA and CDR2 YSYEKL. V lost 2 bases and J lost 6, with 14 bases in between. The CDR3 totals 15 residues. CDR3 bases: TGCGCCAGCAGCCAAACAGGGCTCCGGGAAAACACCATATATTTT. Its translation: CASSQTGLRENTIYF.

The chain combines TRBV27 with TRBJ2-2, with TRBD1 matching over 8 bases. Unmatched junction bases numbered 4, after V lost 6 bases and J lost 1 base. The germline V gene has CDR1 MNHEY and CDR2 SMNVEV (reference sequence). This CDR3 is 15 amino acids long. The CDR3 loop reads CASRKGQVNTGELFF. CDR3 sequence (DNA): TGTGCCAGCAGAAAGGGACAGGTGAACACCGGGGAGCTGTTTTTT.

V is TRBV4-3 and J is TRBJ1-2; 11 bases fit TRBD1. The V segment lost 0 bases and the J segment 5 bases; nucleotides outside the gene matches: 11. The CDR3 covers 18 residues. CDR1 LGHNA and CDR2 YSLEER come from the germline V gene. The CDR3: CASSQDLGQGESWYGYTF. DNA for the CDR3: TGCGCCAGCAGCCAAGATCTGGGACAGGGGGAGTCCTGGTATGGCTACACCTTC.

The chain carries TRBV5-3 and TRBJ1-1; D ambiguous. TRBV5-3 carries the ORF label, with uncertain function. The CDR3 sequence is 18 residues long. V was trimmed by 2 bases and J by 1 base, leaving 21 bases between them. The CDR3 DNA follows: TGTGCCAGAAGCTTTGGCCCCCAGGCACAGCTGACGAACACTGAAGCTTTCTTT. The encoded protein is CARSFGPQAQLTNTEAFF.

The V and J genes are TRBV9 and TRBJ1-1; TRBD1 matches 7 bases. The CDR3 length is 15 residues. With V trimmed by 6 bases and J by 5 bases, 13 bases remained unmatched. CDR1 and CDR2 (germline): SGDLS, YYNGEE. CDR3 sequence: CASNPQGQVPTEAFF. CDR3 coding DNA: TGTGCCAGCAACCCTCAAGGACAGGTCCCTACTGAAGCTTTCTTT.

This clone occurred once. The chain recombines TRBV28 with TRBJ1-2, with 7 bases matching TRBD1. CDR1 MDHEN and CDR2 SYDVKM come from the germline V gene. V gave up 6 bases and J gave up 8 bases; unmatched junction bases: 6. This CDR3 has 12 amino acids. The CDR3 nucleotides are TGTGCCAGCAGCACCACAGGGGACGGCTACACCTTC. Translation gives CASSTTGDGYTF.

The rearrangement links TRBV13 to TRBJ2-1; TRBD2 aligns across 8 bases. CDR1 and CDR2 (germline): PRHDT, FYEKMQ (reference sequence). This CDR3 is built from 16 residues. The junction had 7 bases not matched to a gene; V was cut back by 5 bases and J by 1 base. The CDR3 here is CASSPTGGWSYNEQFF. CDR3 DNA: TGTGCCAGCAGCCCGACGGGAGGGTGGTCCTACAATGAGCAGTTCTTC.

This chain uses TRBV19 with TRBJ2-5; the match to TRBD1 covers 11 bases. Germline V gene sequence: CDR1 LNHDA, CDR2 SQIVND (reference sequence). Unmatched junction bases numbered 9, after V lost 5 bases and J lost 1 base. The CDR3 totals 17 residues. The CDR3 sequence is CASSPRTGTGGQETQYF. The CDR3 nucleotides read TGTGCCAGTAGTCCTCGAACAGGGACAGGGGGCCAAGAGACCCAGTACTTC. Together with reference TRBV19 and TRBJ2-5, the CDR3 gives the full variable domain: DGGITQSPKYLFRKEGQNVTLSCEQNLNHDAMYWYRQDPGQGLRLIYYSQIVNDFQKGDIAEGYSVSREKKESFPLTVTSAQKNPTAFYLCASSPRTGTGGQETQYFGPGTRLLVL.

The chain recombines TRBV12-3 or TRBV12-4 with TRBJ1-5, with D maybe TRBD1 (5 bases). Trimming left V 6 bases short and J 4 bases short, with 10 bases between. This CDR3 has 13 amino acids. The CDR3 loop is CASRLEGNQPQHF. Written as DNA, the CDR3 is TGTGCCAGCAGGTTGGAGGGGAATCAGCCCCAGCATTTT.

This sequence joins TRBV24-1 and TRBJ2-1; D might be TRBD2 (5 bases). The CDR3 sequence is 13 residues long. Trimming took 12 bases from V and 5 from J, leaving 16 bases between them. Germline CDR1 KGHDR, CDR2 SFDVKD. Here the CDR3 reads CASEAGINNEQFF. CDR3 DNA sequence: TGTGCCTCGGAGGCGGGTATCAACAATGAGCAGTTCTTC.